The 20 T cell receptor beta chains presented below share a single source sample, sequenced in a study of cytomegalovirus exposure and HLA in healthy donors. PCR was performed using 60 Vbeta and 13 Jbeta primers. Measured with immunoSEQ multiplex PCR; TCRdb has only the in-frame clones, and not every one. Of 120,000 to 150,000 clones in the sample, roughly 80% are singletons; the top ten hold about an eighth. Specimen: PBMCs. Source of these receptors: a man in his forties in good health and CMV-seropositive.

The chain links TRBV7-2 to TRBJ2-4; TRBD2 aligns across 8 bases. CDR1 and CDR2 (germline): SGHTA, FQGNSA. After removal of 1 base from V and 1 base from J, the junction contained 12 bases not matched to a gene. The CDR3 totals 19 residues. Here the CDR3 reads CASSLESGRGSVAKNIQYF. CDR3 in DNA: TGTGCCAGCAGCTTAGAGTCCGGGAGGGGTTCCGTGGCCAAAAACATTCAGTACTTC.

The V and J genes are TRBV5-4 and TRBJ1-1; D call uncertain. Trimming pared 4 bases from V and 0 bases from J, leaving 7 bases between. The CDR3 totals 13 residues. The germline gives CDR1 SGHNT, CDR2 YYREEE (reference sequence). CDR3 sequence: CASSQEMNTEAFF. The CDR3 coding sequence is TGTGCCAGCAGCCAAGAGATGAACACTGAAGCTTTCTTT.

The chain couples TRBV4-1 to TRBJ1-1; a weak D match, TRBD1 (6 bases). From germline, CDR1 is MGHRA and CDR2 YSYEKL. This CDR3 spans 14 amino acids. With 1 base removed from V and 11 bases from J, the gap between germline ends came to 17 bases. The DNA of the CDR3 is TGCGCCAGCAGCCAAGTCGCAGGGGCCCTTGGGGCTTTCTTT. This sequence encodes CASSQVAGALGAFF.

This rearrangement joins TRBV25-1 to TRBJ2-7, with 11 bases identical to TRBD2. Germline assignment: CDR1 MGHDK and CDR2 SYGVNS. J was trimmed by 7 bases and V by 3 bases; bases with no gene match: 8. The CDR3 totals 15 residues. This chain's CDR3 is CASSEVLAGGGEQYF. CDR3 nucleotides: TGTGCCAGCAGTGAGGTGCTAGCGGGAGGTGGGGAGCAGTACTTC.

This clone is a singleton in its sample. The chain carries TRBV30 and TRBJ2-7, with 9 nucleotides matching TRBD1. The CDR3 loop spans 14 amino acids. Germline CDR1 GTSNPN, CDR2 SVGIG (reference sequence). V shed 2 bases and J 2 bases; nucleotides not matched to a gene: 4. The CDR3 is CAWSSGTGTYEQYF. As DNA, the CDR3 is TGTGCCTGGAGTTCCGGGACAGGGACCTACGAGCAGTACTTC.

The V call is TRBV29-1, the J call TRBJ2-7; 10 bases are a match to TRBD1. The CDR3 extends over 14 amino acids. V trimming: 1 base; J trimming: 2 bases; junction bases outside the gene matches: 2. In germline, CDR1 is SQVTM, CDR2 ANQGSEA. In nucleotides, the CDR3 is TGCAGCGTTGAAGGGACAGGGGGGACCTACGAGCAGTACTTC. Residues: CSVEGTGGTYEQYF.

The rearrangement uses TRBV5-1 and TRBJ2-5; TRBD1 aligns across 7 bases. TRBJ2-7 explains the end of the DNA better; the J call may be wrong. In germline, CDR1 is SGHRS, CDR2 YFSETQ. The CDR3 sequence is 15 residues long. The CDR3 DNA reads as TGCGCCAGCAGCTCCCGGACAGGTTCCCCCTACGAGCAGTACTTC. Protein: CASSSRTGSPYEQYF.

This clone has a handful of counts. V gene TRBV29-1 combines with J gene TRBJ2-7, with TRBD1 matching 7 bases. The CDR3 totals 15 residues. The J segment lost 6 bases and the V segment lost 2 bases, leaving 13 bases of the junction unmatched. In germline, CDR1 is SQVTM, CDR2 ANQGSEA. In DNA, the CDR3 is TGCAGCGTTGAAAGACAGGGCGAACCCTTTGGCGAGCAGTACTTC. Amino acid sequence: CSVERQGEPFGEQYF.

V and J are TRBV28 and TRBJ2-3; 7 bases are shared with TRBD2. Germline V gives CDR1 MDHEN, CDR2 SYDVKM. The CDR3 runs 14 residues. Losses at the gene ends were 6 bases for V and 4 bases for J; bases not matched to a gene: 7. The CDR3 region has the DNA TGTGCCAGCAGCCTCACGGGAGGCTCAGATACGCAGTATTTT. Protein product: CASSLTGGSDTQYF. The complete variable domain, with remaining parts taken from reference TRBV28 and TRBJ2-3, reads DVKVTQSSRYLVKRTGEKVFLECVQDMDHENMFWYRQDPGLGLRLIYFSYDVKMKEKGDIPEGYSVSREKKERFSLILESASTNQTSMYLCASSLTGGSDTQYFGPGTRLTVL.

This clone came up once. The genes are TRBV2 and TRBJ2-6; no definite D call. Germline V gene lookup returns CDR1 SNHLY and CDR2 FYNNEI. This CDR3 is built from 14 residues. Trimming stripped 4 bases from V and 2 bases from J, with 6 bases between. Here the CDR3 DNA reads TGTGCCAGCAGTGGAGACACTGGGGCCAACGTCCTGACTTTC. Translated, it gives CASSGDTGANVLTF.

The chain has TRBV27 and TRBJ2-7; 10 positions agree with TRBD2. This CDR3 has 14 amino acids. From germline, CDR1 is MNHEY and CDR2 SMNVEV (reference sequence). V lost 8 bases to trimming and J lost 2 bases; unmatched junction nucleotides: 6. CDR3 DNA sequence: TGTGCCAGCCGGTCTAGCGGGAGACCCTACGAGCAGTACTTC. Its translation: CASRSSGRPYEQYF.

The CDR3 protein is CASGLVRSPGEKGTYNEQFF. CDR3 coding DNA: TGTGCTAGTGGTTTGGTACGGTCCCCGGGAGAAAAAGGGACCTACAATGAGCAGTTCTTC. V gene TRBV12-5 combines with J gene TRBJ2-1; a weak D match, TRBD2 (6 bases). CDR3 size: 20 residues. V lost 0 bases to trimming and J lost 2 bases, with 23 bases between them. Germline loops: CDR1 LGHNT, CDR2 FRNRAP.

V usage is TRBV5-5 and J usage is TRBJ2-5; 10 bases are shared with TRBD2. Trimming at V came to 4 bases and at J to 4 bases, leaving 13 bases not matched to a gene. Germline V gene data show CDR1 as SGHKS and CDR2 as YYEKEE (reference sequence). The CDR3 extends over 17 amino acids. The CDR3 loop reads CASSPLVLAGAVETQYF. CDR3 bases: TGTGCCAGCAGCCCCCTGGTCCTAGCGGGAGCGGTAGAGACCCAGTACTTC.

The chain has TRBV6-1 and TRBJ2-7; D perhaps matches TRBD1 (6 bases). The V and J ends lost 6 bases and 3 bases respectively, with 15 bases between them. Germline values: CDR1 MNHNS, CDR2 SASEGT. This CDR3 has 14 amino acids. The CDR3 sequence: CASSPRGTYYEQYF. The CDR3 bases are TGTGCCAGCAGCCCCAGGGGAACCTACTACGAGCAGTACTTC.

The genes are TRBV18 and TRBJ1-5, with 7 bases lining up with TRBD1. This CDR3 is built from 14 residues. Trimming took 3 bases from V and 4 from J; bases not matched to a gene: 3. CDR1 is KGHSH and CDR2 is LQKENI in the germline V gene. This chain's CDR3 is CASSPGQNNQPQHF. DNA for the CDR3: TGTGCCAGCTCACCGGGACAGAATAATCAGCCCCAGCATTTT.

The chain couples TRBV7-9 to TRBJ2-7; D is possibly TRBD2 (8 bases). The CDR3 covers 14 residues. Germline CDR1 SEHNR, CDR2 FQNEAQ (reference sequence). Trimming took off 6 bases at V and 6 bases at J, with 18 bases between the two ends. This CDR3 is CASSFPGRGPEQYF. For the CDR3, the DNA is TGTGCCAGCAGTTTCCCCGGGAGGGGGCCCGAGCAGTACTTC.

The chain carries TRBV18 and TRBJ1-3; 7 bases align to TRBD1. Germline trimming cut 3 bases from V and 2 bases from J; bases unmatched to any gene: 4. CDR1 and CDR2 from the germline V gene are KGHSH and LQKENI. The CDR3 runs 15 residues. In DNA form, the CDR3 reads TGTGCCAGCTCACCCGACAGGGCGGCTGGAAACACCATATATTTT. This sequence encodes CASSPDRAAGNTIYF.

J is TRBJ2-5 and V is TRBV4-3; D is perhaps TRBD1 (6 bases). CDR1 is LGHNA, CDR2 YSLEER, per germline. The V end lost 2 bases, the J end lost 5 bases, and 18 bases lay between the germline ends. The CDR3 runs to 16 residues. The CDR3 protein is CASSQSPRPQGETQYF. CDR3 DNA: TGCGCCAGCAGCCAATCCCCTAGACCCCAGGGGGAGACCCAGTACTTC.

The DNA for the CDR3 is TGCAGTGCTAGGGCAGGGGGCGAGCAGTACTTC. It translates to CSARAGGEQYF. This chain links TRBV20-1 with TRBJ2-7; 7 nucleotides line up with TRBD1. This CDR3 has 11 residues. Germline V gene lookup returns CDR1 DFQATT and CDR2 SNEGSKA (reference sequence). J lost 6 bases, V lost 3 bases, and 2 bases had no gene match.

The V call is TRBV7-8, the J call TRBJ1-4; TRBD1 aligns across 11 bases. Germline V lookup: CDR1 SGHVS, CDR2 FQNEAQ. This CDR3 is 14 amino acids long. V was clipped by 5 bases and J by 13 bases; unmatched bases: 9. The DNA for the CDR3 is TGTGCCAGCAGCCGGAGAGGACAGGGGGCAAGACTGTTTTTT. Protein: CASSRRGQGARLFF.